The 15 T cell receptor beta chains below come from one sample, sequenced in a study of control samples from healthy donors and cancer patients. Repertoires were generated with immunoSEQ multiplex PCR, while TCRdb's copy carries only in-frame clones and drops some. Of about 130,000 clones in the sample, approximately 90% are singletons; the top ten hold roughly 2.5%. Sequenced sample: blood. The receptors stem from a man in his forties in good health.

This CDR3 is CASSVGVAGGPNEQFF. Here the CDR3 DNA reads TGTGCCAGCAGCGTAGGAGTAGCGGGGGGGCCAAATGAGCAGTTCTTC. V is TRBV9 and J is TRBJ2-1, with 11 bases that match TRBD2. The junction had 6 bases not matched to a gene; V was cut back by 0 bases and J by 7 bases. Germline CDR1 SGDLS, CDR2 YYNGEE. The CDR3 runs to 16 residues.

The count of this clone is one. The gene calls are TRBV3-1 (or the pseudogene TRBV3-2) and TRBJ1-4; maybe TRBD1 (6 bases). This CDR3 contains 14 residues. V shed 4 bases and J shed 8 bases, with 14 bases lying between them. Germline CDR1 is LGHDT and CDR2 is YNNKEL (reference sequence). The CDR3: CASSRRTDPEKLFF. Written as DNA, the CDR3 is TGTGCCAGCAGCCGACGGACAGACCCAGAAAAACTGTTTTTT.

This chain connects TRBV27 to TRBJ1-4; the match to TRBD1 covers 7 bases. CDR1 and CDR2 from the germline V gene are MNHEY and SMNVEV (reference sequence). The trim removed 8 bases at V and 8 bases at J, leaving 17 bases unmatched. This CDR3 has 16 amino acids. CDR3 sequence: CASRTRQGGVYEKLFF. The CDR3 DNA reads as TGTGCCAGCCGGACACGACAGGGCGGGGTATACGAAAAACTGTTTTTT.

The rearrangement links TRBV5-1 to TRBJ2-3; 7 bases agree with TRBD1. Unmatched junction bases numbered 4, after V lost 3 bases and J lost 3 bases. The V gene's germline CDR1 is SGHRS and CDR2 YFSETQ. This CDR3 is built from 14 residues. CDR3 residues: CASSYDRVTDTQYF. CDR3 coding DNA: TGCGCCAGCAGCTACGACAGGGTAACAGATACGCAGTATTTT.

The J gene is TRBJ1-1, the V gene TRBV4-1; no definite D call. This CDR3 comprises 13 residues. The germline CDR1 and CDR2 sequences are MGHRA and YSYEKL. V dropped 4 bases and J dropped 4 bases, with 10 bases sitting between them. Written as DNA, the CDR3 is TGCGCCAGCAGCCGTGCTCCAGCCACTGAAGCTTTCTTT. Protein product: CASSRAPATEAFF.

This chain links TRBV2 with TRBJ2-3, with D tentatively TRBD2 (6 bases). V lost 7 bases to trimming and J lost 0 bases, with 14 bases between them. Germline V gives CDR1 SNHLY, CDR2 FYNNEI. This CDR3 region has 15 residues. CDR3 bases: TGTGCCAGCATTTGGGACTTTATTAGCACAGATACGCAGTATTTT. This translates into CASIWDFISTDTQYF.

V usage is TRBV27 and J usage is TRBJ1-2; unclear D gene. This CDR3 is 15 amino acids long. CDR1 and CDR2 (germline): MNHEY, SMNVEV (reference sequence). V lost 3 bases and J lost 1, with 12 bases in between. In DNA, the CDR3 is TGTGCCAGCAGTTTGTGGCCGTGGAATAACTATGGCTACACCTTC. This encodes CASSLWPWNNYGYTF.

The DNA of the CDR3 is TGTGCCAGCAGCTTTGGGCGGGGGGACCCCCTTACGCAGTATTTT. Translating gives CASSFGRGDPLTQYF. This chain connects TRBV5-6 to TRBJ2-3; 8 nucleotides line up with TRBD2. The CDR3 consists of 15 residues. Germline V gene sequence: CDR1 SGHDT, CDR2 YYEEEE. J was trimmed by 8 bases and V by 2 bases; bases with no gene match: 10.

The CDR3 loop is CASRLGQQNTEAFF. The CDR3 DNA is TGCGCCAGCAGACTGGGACAGCAGAACACTGAAGCTTTCTTT. The V call is TRBV5-1, the J call TRBJ1-1, with 7 bases lining up with TRBD1. The CDR3 sequence is 14 residues long. In germline, CDR1 is SGHRS, CDR2 YFSETQ. V lost 5 bases and J lost 1; bases outside the gene matches: 5.

This clone appeared once. V gene TRBV6-2 or TRBV6-3 combines with J gene TRBJ1-5; TRBD1 is a possible D gene (5 bases). Per germline, CDR1 MNHEY and CDR2 SVGEGT. The CDR3 loop spans 14 amino acids. V shed 2 bases and J shed 7 bases, with 12 bases lying between them. CDR3 DNA sequence: TGTGCCAGCAGTTACGGAGGGGCTCGGCAGCCCCAGCATTTT. This encodes CASSYGGARQPQHF.

V gene TRBV5-1 combines with J gene TRBJ1-5; 9 nucleotides match TRBD1. The CDR3 is 17 amino acids. The germline V gene has CDR1 SGHRS and CDR2 YFSETQ. The V gene end was trimmed by 1 base and the J gene end by 3 bases; junction bases not matched to a gene: 8. The CDR3 spells CASSLNPTGGTNQPQHF. CDR3 bases: TGCGCCAGCAGCTTGAACCCGACAGGGGGGACCAATCAGCCCCAGCATTTT.

The rearrangement links TRBV10-1 to TRBJ2-3; D uncertain. This CDR3 contains 12 residues. From germline, CDR1 is WNHNN and CDR2 SYGVQD (reference sequence). V shed 2 bases and J shed 6 bases, with 6 bases lying between them. For the CDR3, the DNA is TGCGCCAGCAGTGAGGGAGCGGATACGCAGTATTTT. This gives the protein CASSEGADTQYF.

The V gene is TRBV18, the J gene TRBJ2-1, with D possibly matching TRBD2 (7 bases). V dropped 2 bases and J dropped 6 bases, with 14 bases sitting between them. Germline CDR1 KGHSH, CDR2 LQKENI. The CDR3 loop spans 15 amino acids. DNA for the CDR3: TGTGCCAGCTCACCAGGGCAGGGGAGGGGCAATGAGCAGTTCTTC. As protein: CASSPGQGRGNEQFF. The whole variable domain, remainder taken from reference TRBV18 and TRBJ2-1, is NAGVMQNPRHLVRRRGQEARLRCSPMKGHSHVYWYRQLPEEGLKFMVYLQKENIIDESGMPKERFSAEFPKEGPSILRIQQVVRGDSAAYFCASSPGQGRGNEQFFGPGTRLTVL.

This rearrangement joins TRBV7-8 to TRBJ2-5, with D possibly being TRBD1 or TRBD2 (5 bases each). CDR3 length: 15 amino acids. V was clipped by 4 bases and J by 2 bases, with 14 bases between them. The germline V gene encodes CDR1 SGHVS and CDR2 FQNEAQ. CDR3 bases: TGTGCCAGCAGCTCCCCAGGGACCCTTCAAGAGACCCAGTACTTC. Amino acids: CASSSPGTLQETQYF.

The chain carries TRBV7-9 and TRBJ2-2; maybe TRBD2 (7 bases). CDR1 and CDR2 (germline): SEHNR, FQNEAQ (reference sequence). The CDR3 covers 15 residues. The V end was cut by 3 bases, the J end by 5 bases, with 13 bases between. CDR3 protein: CASSFHGGPTGELFF. The CDR3 DNA reads TGTGCCAGCAGCTTTCACGGGGGGCCAACCGGGGAGCTGTTTTTT.